This record covers a single T cell receptor beta chain. These data originate in a study of human versus mouse CDR3 diversity and MHC coevolution. Some clones are missing from TCRdb's copy, which holds only in-frame ones; the method was immunoSEQ multiplex PCR. The sample yields about 80,000 clones, 85% to 95% seen once. Sequencing used naive CD4+ T cells from blood. As for subset: CD45RO-negative CD62L-positive naive CD4 T cells. The TCR originated in a person between 25 and 75 years old in good health.

CDR3 region: CASSPRGGWTEAFF. Here the CDR3 DNA reads TGTGCCAGCAGCCCCCGCGGGGGGTGGACTGAAGCTTTCTTT. The rearrangement uses TRBV7-3 and TRBJ1-1; TRBD1 might be the D (5 bases). Trimming cost V 5 bases and J 5 bases, with 15 bases left between them. Looked up from germline, CDR1 is SGHTA and CDR2 is FQGTGA. The CDR3 has 14 residues.